These T cell receptor beta chains were read from a single sample in a study of beta chain features in type 1 diabetes. Assay: immunoSEQ multiplex PCR; the TCRdb copy retains only in-frame clones and omits some. The top ten clones hold around 0.1% of a sample with fewer than 650,000 clones, about 14% of them seen once. Sequencing was performed on naive CD4+ T cells from blood. These receptor sequences come from a man aged 18 to 30 in good health. The CDR3 runs from the conserved cysteine through the conserved F or W. Fields, in order: D gene, J gene, clone size, V gene, CDR3 DNA, CDR3 protein. D genes are given only for firm matches. Size is omitted from some rows. Given values are once, few, many or a class for expanded clones.

>TRBD1|TRBJ1-1|NA|TRBV18
TGTGCCAGCTCACAGTTAGGACAGGGGAACACTGAAGCTTTCTTT
CASSQLGQGNTEAFF
>TRBD1|TRBJ2-1|NA|TRBV7-7
TGTGCTAGCAGCTTAGGACAGGGTTCCTACAATGAGCAGTTCTTC
CASSLGQGSYNEQFF
>NA|TRBJ2-1|NA|TRBV5-1
TGCGCCAGCAGCTTTGGTAAAGAAGTCAATGAGCAGTTCTTC
CASSFGKEVNEQFF
>TRBD2|TRBJ2-1|NA|TRBV11-3
TGTGCCAGCAGCTTAGAGTCTAGCGGCGCCAATGAGCAGTTCTTC
CASSLESSGANEQFF
>NA|TRBJ2-7|NA|TRBV19
TGTGCCAGTAGATCGGGCGGTTTCTCCTACGAGCAGTACTTC
CASRSGGFSYEQYF
>NA|TRBJ2-5|NA|TRBV5-1
TGCGCCAGCAGCCCCTTGGGCCGAGAGACCCAGTACTTC
CASSPLGRETQYF
>NA|TRBJ2-1|few|TRBV9
TGTGCCAGCAGCGTGGGTGGGGGTCCGGCCTACAATGAGCAGTTCTTC
CASSVGGGPAYNEQFF
>TRBD1|TRBJ1-5|few|TRBV5-4
TGTGCCAGCAGCTTAGGGGGACAGGGGCCCCAGCATTTT
CASSLGGQGPQHF
>NA|TRBJ2-5|few|TRBV5-1
TGCGCCAGCAGTCAGCACCAAGAGACCCAGTACTTC
CASSQHQETQYF
>NA|TRBJ2-1|few|TRBV2
TGTGCCAGCATGGAGCAGGACCCCAATGAGCAGTTCTTC
CASMEQDPNEQFF
>TRBD1|TRBJ1-2|few|TRBV7-2
TGTGCCAGCAGCTTAACCTCCGGGACAGGGAGAGGCTACACCTTC
CASSLTSGTGRGYTF
>NA|TRBJ2-1|NA|TRBV7-9
TGTGCCAGCAGTCAGGAGGGTAGCTACAATGAGCAGTTCTTC
CASSQEGSYNEQFF
>NA|TRBJ1-4|few|TRBV28
TGTGCCAGCACACAAAATGAAAAACTGTTTTTT
CASTQNEKLFF
>NA|TRBJ2-3|few|TRBV5-1
TGCGCCAGCAGCCGTACTTGGGGCACAGATACGCAGTATTTT
CASSRTWGTDTQYF
>NA|TRBJ1-2|NA|TRBV28
TGTGCCAGCAGTTTAGAGAGGGCTGGCTACACCTTC
CASSLERAGYTF
>NA|TRBJ2-3|NA|TRBV9
TGTGCCAGCAGCATTGGGGGACTCACAGATACGCAGTATTTT
CASSIGGLTDTQYF
>NA|TRBJ2-7|NA|TRBV7-6
TGTGCCAGCAGCCCAGGGGGGGCGCCGGGTACCGAGCAGTACTTC
CASSPGGAPGTEQYF
>NA|TRBJ1-1|few|TRBV4-3
TGCGCCAGCAGCCAAACAGGCCAGTATCGGAACACTGAAGCTTTCTTT
CASSQTGQYRNTEAFF
>TRBD1|TRBJ1-1|few|TRBV4-1
TGCGCCAGCAGCCAACCCACAGGGGGGACTGAAGCTTTCTTT
CASSQPTGGTEAFF
>NA|TRBJ2-5|NA|TRBV28
TGTGCCAGCAGTTTAAGTAGGACAGCCCAAGAGACCCAGTACTTC
CASSLSRTAQETQYF
>TRBD2|TRBJ2-5|NA|TRBV28
TGTGCCAGCAGGGAACTGGGACTAGTCGAGACCCAGTACTTC
CASRELGLVETQYF
>NA|TRBJ2-7|once|TRBV9
TGTGCCAGCAGCGTGGACAGCTGGGGAATCTACGAGCAGTACTTC
CASSVDSWGIYEQYF
>NA|TRBJ2-5|few|TRBV9
TGTGCCAGCAGCGTAAGTTTGACCCTGGAGACCCAGTACTTC
CASSVSLTLETQYF
>TRBD1|TRBJ2-2|NA|TRBV10-2
TGCGCCAGCAGTAAATTGACAGGGCGGATCGGGGAGCTGTTTTTT
CASSKLTGRIGELFF
>NA|TRBJ2-6|NA|TRBV29-1
TGCAGCGTCGCCATCTCTGGGGCCAACGTCCTGACTTTC
CSVAISGANVLTF
>NA|TRBJ1-6|NA|TRBV5-1
TGCGCCAGCAGCTTGACAGGGAATCGGGAGTCACCCCTCCACTTT
CASSLTGNRESPLHF
>TRBD1|TRBJ1-2|few|TRBV7-6
TGTGCCAGCAGCCCTCAGGGGACAGGGGCCGTCTATGGCTACACCTTC
CASSPQGTGAVYGYTF
>NA|TRBJ2-3|few|TRBV18
TGTGCCAGCTCACCACAGGGCCAGGTAGTAGATACGCAGTATTTT
CASSPQGQVVDTQYF
>NA|TRBJ2-3|many|TRBV7-9
TGTGCCGGTGGTGGGGGCACAGATACGCAGTATTTT
CAGGGGTDTQYF
>NA|TRBJ2-3|NA|TRBV4-3
TGCGCCAGCGCCACAGATACGCAGTATTTT
CASATDTQYF
>NA|TRBJ2-3|NA|TRBV5-4
TGTGCCAGCAGCTTGGAGGGGGGACTTAGCACAGATACGCAGTATTTT
CASSLEGGLSTDTQYF
>NA|TRBJ2-3|NA|TRBV5-1
TGCGCCAGCAGCTTGGCAGGCTCAGATACGCAGTATTTT
CASSLAGSDTQYF
>NA|TRBJ2-2|few|TRBV19
TGTGCCAGTAGTGTCCTATTGGGGAACACCGGGGAGCTGTTTTTT
CASSVLLGNTGELFF
>TRBD1|TRBJ2-3|NA|TRBV28
TGTGCCGGGGCGGGACCGGGACAGGGCACAGATACGCAGTATTTT
CAGAGPGQGTDTQYF
>NA|TRBJ2-7|few|TRBV28
TGTGCCAGCAGTTCCTCCGGGACTCTCGACGAGCAGTACTTC
CASSSSGTLDEQYF
>NA|TRBJ1-5|NA|TRBV18
TGTGCCAGCTCAGAGAAGACAGGACCCAATCAGCCCCAGCATTTT
CASSEKTGPNQPQHF
>NA|TRBJ2-1|NA|TRBV10-3
TGTGCCACACTAAATTTACAGTCCTACAATGAGCAGTTCTTC
CATLNLQSYNEQFF
>NA|TRBJ2-3|NA|TRBV10-3
TGTGCCAGCAGTTACTCCCGGGGGGATACGCAGTATTTT
CASSYSRGDTQYF